Described below is a single T cell receptor (beta chain) sequence and its context. The germline CDR1 and CDR2 sequences are LGHNA and YSLEER. This CDR3 has 18 residues. V shed 0 bases, J shed 3 bases, and the junction held 10 bases outside the gene matches. Sorted-subset replicate PCRs used 150 to 200 ng DNA, 25,000 to 30,000 T cell genomes. Sequencing used immunoSEQ multiplex PCR; TCRdb keeps in-frame clones, though not all of them. The table shows over 2 million clones, with 85% to 95% occurring only once. This record belongs to a study of shared clonotypes between healthy human individuals. The sample was naive CD4+ T cells from PBMCs. Subset noted: CD45RA+ positively selected. The sequence derives from a man aged 18-30 years in good health. Some clones in this sample may be carry-over from other donors' samples. The chain has TRBV4-3 and TRBJ2-2, with TRBD1 matching 7 bases. CDR3 nucleotide sequence: TGCGCCAGCAGCCAAGATCTAGAGACAGGGTATTACACCGGGGAGCTGTTTTTT. This codes for CASSQDLETGYYTGELFF.